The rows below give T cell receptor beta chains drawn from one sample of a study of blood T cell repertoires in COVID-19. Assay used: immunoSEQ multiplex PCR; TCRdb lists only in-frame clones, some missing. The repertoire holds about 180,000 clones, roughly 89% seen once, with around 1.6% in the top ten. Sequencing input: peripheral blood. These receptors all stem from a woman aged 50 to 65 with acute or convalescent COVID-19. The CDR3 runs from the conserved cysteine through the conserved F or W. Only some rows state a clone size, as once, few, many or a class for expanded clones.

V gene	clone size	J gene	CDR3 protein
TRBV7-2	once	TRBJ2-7	CASSLVAGITYEQYF
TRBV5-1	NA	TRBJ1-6	CASSLGPGGPTSFSPLHF
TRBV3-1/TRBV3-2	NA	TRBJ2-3	CASSQEEADTQYF
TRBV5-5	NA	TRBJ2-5	CASSMTTGGMGETQYF
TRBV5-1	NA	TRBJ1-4	CASSLATAPNEKLFF
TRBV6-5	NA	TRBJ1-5	CASSYNRGGQPQHF
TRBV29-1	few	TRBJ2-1	CSARRGLAGGNEQFF
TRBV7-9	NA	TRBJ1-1	CASSPQGAHTEAFF
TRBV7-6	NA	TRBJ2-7	CASSSGTGSSYEQYF
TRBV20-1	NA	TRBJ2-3	CSASRGEGTDTQYF
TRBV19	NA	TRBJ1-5	CASSGTGGKQPQHF
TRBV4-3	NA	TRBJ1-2	CASSQSTGAGYTF
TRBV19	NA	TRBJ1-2	CASRPERGQGKYGYTF
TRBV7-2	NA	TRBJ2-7	CASSLPGLSYEQYF
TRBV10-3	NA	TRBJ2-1	CAISDTLAGVNNEQFF
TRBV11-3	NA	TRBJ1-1	CASSLTGGRNTEAFF
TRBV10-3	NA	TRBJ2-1	CAISEVAGNNEQFF
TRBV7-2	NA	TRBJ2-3	CASSSLWRGSTDTQYF
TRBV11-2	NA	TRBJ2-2	CASSLDPGMNTGELFF
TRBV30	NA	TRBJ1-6	CAWTNNGQPGNSPLHF
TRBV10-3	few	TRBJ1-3	CAISENRSGNTIYF
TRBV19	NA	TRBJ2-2	CASSSQGGGTGELFF
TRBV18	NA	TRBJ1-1	CASSQGAGDTEAFF